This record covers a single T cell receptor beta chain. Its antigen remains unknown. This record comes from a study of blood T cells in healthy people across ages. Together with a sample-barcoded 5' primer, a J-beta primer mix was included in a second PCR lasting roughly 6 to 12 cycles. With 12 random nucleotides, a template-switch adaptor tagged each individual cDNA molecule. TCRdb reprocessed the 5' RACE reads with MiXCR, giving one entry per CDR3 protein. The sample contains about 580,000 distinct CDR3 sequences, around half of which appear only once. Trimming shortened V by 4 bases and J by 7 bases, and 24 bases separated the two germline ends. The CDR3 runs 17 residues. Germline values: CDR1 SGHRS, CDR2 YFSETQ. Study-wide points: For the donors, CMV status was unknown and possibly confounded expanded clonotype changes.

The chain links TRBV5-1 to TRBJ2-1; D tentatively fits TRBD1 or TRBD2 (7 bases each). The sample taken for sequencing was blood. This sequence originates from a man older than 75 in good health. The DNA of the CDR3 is TGCGCCAGCAGCACCCCAGGGGGGCTAGCGGATGGGAATGAGCAGTTCTTC. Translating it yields CASSTPGGLADGNEQFF.